The TCR beta chain described here comes from a study of CD8+ T cells in alopecia areata. V gave up 6 bases and J gave up 2 bases, with 13 bases separating them. Germline CDR1 is SGHNT and CDR2 is YYREEE (reference sequence). The CDR3 sequence is 14 residues long. In each case, RNA was isolated and then reverse transcribed into cDNA as the sequencing template. Clones were read by immunoSEQ multiplex PCR, and TCRdb kept only the in-frame ones, dropping some. The sample holds roughly 190,000 clones; more than 55% are singletons and the top ten take 3% to 3.5%. Treatment reported: oral pan-JAK inhibitor, 5-10 mg twice daily.

The gene calls are TRBV5-4 and TRBJ2-3; D assignment may be TRBD1 or TRBD2 (5 bases each). The TCR was taken from a human donor with alopecia areata. The source was CD4+ T cells sorted from blood, collected at week 4, from a patient treated with tofacitinib. This chain's CDR3 is CASTERGATDTQYF. CDR3 nucleotide sequence: TGTGCCAGCACCGAAAGGGGAGCCACAGATACGCAGTATTTT.